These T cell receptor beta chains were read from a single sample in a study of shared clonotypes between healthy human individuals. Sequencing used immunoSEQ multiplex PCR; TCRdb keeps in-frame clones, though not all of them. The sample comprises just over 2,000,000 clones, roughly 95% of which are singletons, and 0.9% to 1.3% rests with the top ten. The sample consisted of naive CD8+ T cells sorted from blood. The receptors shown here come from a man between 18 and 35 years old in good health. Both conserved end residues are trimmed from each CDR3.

CDR3: ASRTLLEGTDTQY; V: TRBV10-2; J: TRBJ2-3
CDR3: ASSQGARGPETYNEQF; V: TRBV4-3; J: TRBJ2-1
CDR3: ASSSQREGQF; V: TRBV7-9; J: TRBJ2-1
CDR3: ASSPRAKSRETQY; V: TRBV18; J: TRBJ2-5
CDR3: ATRGGSSYEQY; V: TRBV6-5; J: TRBJ2-7
CDR3: ASSMSLAGYEQY; V: TRBV19; J: TRBJ2-7
CDR3: ASSHRGPVAEQF; V: TRBV27; J: TRBJ2-1
CDR3: ASSVGPTDTQY; V: TRBV9; J: TRBJ2-3
CDR3: ASSPLGTAGQY; V: TRBV5-6; J: TRBJ2-7
CDR3: ASSQDNGLDNTGELF; V: TRBV4-1; J: TRBJ2-2
CDR3: ASSFATGSFGYEQH; V: TRBV11-2; J: TRBJ2-7